This T cell receptor beta chain was identified in a study of OX40 agonist ivuxolimab in advanced cancers. Background for the entire study: Ivuxolimab was a fully human IgG2 agonistic monoclonal antibody targeting the costimulatory receptor OX40 (CD134). Among the approximately 50 dose-escalation patients, some 19 had hepatocellular carcinoma, 15 melanoma, 9 renal cell carcinoma and 9 head and neck cancer. A male proportion of 82.7% and a mean age of approximately 62 years, ranging from 23 to 79, were recorded for the dose-escalation cohort. Prior anti-PD-1, anti-PD-L1 or anti-CTLA-4 therapy was permitted, and approximately 40% of dose-escalation patients had received checkpoint inhibitors. Peripheral TCRbeta sequencing was intended to test whether TCR sequence diversity was altered and clonal T-cell expansion was caused by ivuxolimab. Intravenous ivuxolimab was administered to patients every 2 weeks at six dose levels: 0.01, 0.1, 0.3, 1.5, 3 and 10 mg/kg. Three dose-escalation patients achieved partial responses, one with hepatocellular carcinoma and two with cutaneous melanoma. The monotherapy dose-escalation portion (N of about 50 patients) of the phase I ivuxolimab trial is reported in the paper. Overall study results and their limits: At doses from 0.1 to 3.0 mg/kg, clonal expansion was seen in both CD4+ and CD8+ blood T cells between baseline and week 6. Antigen specificity was not determined for the clonally expanded peripheral T cells. After ivuxolimab, CD8+ T cells had more expanded clones than CD4+ T cells on average. Low levels of normalized T-cell clonal expansion were also seen in some nonresponding patients. In the 0.1-3.0 mg/kg groups, partial responders were among the patients with the lowest normalized peripheral clonal expansion, particularly in CD8+ T cells.

The CDR3 sequence holds 15 residues, the cysteine and phenylalanine included. Only the CDR3 region is kept as DNA, spanning 45 bases read in frame from base 1. CDR1 and CDR2, per the germline V gene, are MNHEY and SVGAGI. V loses 4 bases of germline sequence and J loses 6 bases, and the interval between the two ends is 16 bases. Patients with autoimmune disease history or receiving systemic immunosuppression were excluded from the trial. Peripheral blood for TCR sequencing was drawn from every dose cohort at baseline, at cycle 4 day 1 and at cycle 7 day 1. The samples were taken from a phase I, first-in-human, multicenter, open-label dose-escalation trial of ivuxolimab. Adults with locally advanced or metastatic melanoma, renal cell, hepatocellular, or head and neck squamous cell carcinoma were enrolled in the trial. CD4+ and CD8+ T cells were sorted separately from peripheral blood before TCR sequencing.

A single count supports this clone. The target of this receptor is not known. No base quality information exists; no much larger clone differs at one position. Genomic DNA was isolated from the sorted cells so that the TCRbeta CDR3 region could be sequenced. The immunoSEQ Assay was used for sequencing of TCRbeta CDR3 regions. TCRdb took this table from immuneACCESS and kept in-frame rearrangements with V and J called. Such tables lack part of the clones; where checked against another copy, unresolved V genes explain under half of the gap, and the rest is unexplained. This sample is represented by 45,000 to 55,000 clones; about 83% of them were singletons. About 1% of the sample is held by the ten biggest clonotypes.

The specimen was CD4+ or CD8+ T cells sorted from blood, collected in a trial of the OX40 agonist ivuxolimab. The sequence came from an adult with an advanced solid tumor such as melanoma, head and neck, liver or kidney cancer. This sequence uses TRBV6-5 and TRBJ2-1; the D gene is possibly TRBD1 or TRBD2, with 7 bases matching each. The CDR3 amino acid sequence is: CASSSFRGGANEQFF. The DNA sequence follows: TGTGCCAGCAGTTCCTTCAGGGGGGGCGCCAATGAGCAGTTCTTC.